The clone carrying this T cell receptor beta chain was seen more than once but under ten times. Its antigen is undetermined. These data come from a study of beta chain features in type 1 diabetes. Across the study: Comparable age, gender and cell yields were observed in patients relative to healthy donors. Study-level results: Sequencing used cDNA, and cells with high TCR expression could therefore be over-represented. Among all four CD4+ subsets, Type 1 diabetes patients had TCRB CDR3s that were moderately but significantly shorter.

Trimming removed 3 bases at V and 2 bases at J, with 14 bases between. The germline V gene has CDR1 SGDLS and CDR2 YYNGEE. This CDR3 spans 15 amino acids. The authors took one heparinised blood draw, averaging roughly 120 mL, from each donor. The sequenced template was cDNA made from the entire isolated RNA. The table came from immunoSEQ multiplex PCR; TCRdb's copy has only in-frame clones and leaves some out. The sample records around 690,000 clones, roughly 12% being singletons. This clonotype was obtained from a man aged 30 to 45 with type 1 diabetes. The V and J genes are TRBV9 and TRBJ2-5; unclear D gene. Material: naive CD4+ T cells from blood. The CDR3 region is CASSALLGFQETQYF. DNA of the CDR3: TGTGCCAGCAGCGCGCTGCTTGGATTTCAAGAGACCCAGTACTTC.